The clone carrying this T cell receptor beta chain was seen at least ten times. This record belongs to a study of molecular identifiers for immune sequencing clone quantification. Germline CDR1 is SNHLY and CDR2 is FYNNEI. Trimming at V came to 3 bases and at J to 6 bases, leaving 15 bases not matched to a gene. The CDR3 totals 18 residues. In preparing bulk TCR libraries, previously described methods and listed TCR primers were used. TCRdb itself ran the PCR reads through MiXCR, one entry per CDR3 protein. The data show some 100,000 distinct CDR3 sequences, roughly 19% seen once. Naive CD8 T cells underwent sorting with the CD8+CD4-CCR7+CD45RA+ definition.

The V gene is TRBV2, the J gene TRBJ1-5; the match to TRBD1 covers 9 bases. Material: naive CD8+ T cells from blood, with Jurkat cell RNA spiked in. The subset was: FACS-sorted CD8+CD4-CCR7+CD45RA+ naive T cells. The source of this sequence is a human donor in good health. Some libraries in this study had Jurkat cell RNA spiked in. The CDR3 DNA follows: TGTGCCAGCAGTGAGCCTGGACAGGGGTCCCCAAGGGTTCAGCCCCAGCATTTT. This codes for CASSEPGQGSPRVQPQHF.